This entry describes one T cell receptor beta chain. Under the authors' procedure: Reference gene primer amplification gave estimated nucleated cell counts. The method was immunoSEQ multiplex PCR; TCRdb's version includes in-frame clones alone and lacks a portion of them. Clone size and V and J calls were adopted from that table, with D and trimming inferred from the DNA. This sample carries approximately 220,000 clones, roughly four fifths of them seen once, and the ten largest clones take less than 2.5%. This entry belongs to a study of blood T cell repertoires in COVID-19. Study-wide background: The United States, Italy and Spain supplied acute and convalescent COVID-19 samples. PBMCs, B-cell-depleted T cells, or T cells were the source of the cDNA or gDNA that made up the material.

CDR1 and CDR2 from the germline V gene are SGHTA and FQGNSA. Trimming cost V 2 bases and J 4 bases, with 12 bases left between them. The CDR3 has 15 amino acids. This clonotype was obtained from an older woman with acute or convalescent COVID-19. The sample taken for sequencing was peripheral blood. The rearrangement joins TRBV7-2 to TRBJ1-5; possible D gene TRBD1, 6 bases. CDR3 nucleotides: TGTGCCAGCAGCTTACAACAGGGCGGGAATCAGCCCCAGCATTTT. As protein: CASSLQQGGNQPQHF.